The source of this T cell receptor beta chain is a study of beta chain features in type 1 diabetes. Study details: There was similarity between patients and healthy donors in age, gender and cell yields. Points from the study as a whole: There was no resolution here of whether HLA type influences TCRB rearrangement.

In regard to this clone: No antigen is known for it.

After removal of 7 bases from V and 5 bases from J, the junction contained 12 bases not matched to a gene. The germline V gene encodes CDR1 SGHTA and CDR2 FQGNSA. This CDR3 spans 16 amino acids. Reverse transcription of all isolated RNA meant that expressed TCRB transcripts were sequenced. Assay: immunoSEQ multiplex PCR; the TCRdb copy retains only in-frame clones and omits some. The table lists under 800,000 clones, about 14% of them singletons. CD4+ cells of the naive, central memory, regulatory and stem cell-like memory types were sorted via CD45RO/CCR7/CD25/CD127/CD95/CD27. The chain carries TRBV7-2 and TRBJ2-2, with TRBD1 matching over 8 bases. This clonotype was obtained from a man in his late teens or twenties in good health. The specimen sequenced was naive CD4+ T cells from blood. The CDR3 DNA is TGTGCCAGCAACTCGATCGGGACAGGAGTTACCGGGGAGCTGTTTTTT. It encodes CASNSIGTGVTGELFF.